This TCR beta chain emerged from a study of a mutant IDH1 vaccine in newly diagnosed glioma (TCRdb year 2021). Regarding the research as a whole: Vaccination was initiated 4-6 weeks after radiotherapy alone, or concurrently with temozolomide cycles in the chemotherapy-containing groups. The roughly 30 treated patients were approximately 62% male and around 38% female, with a mean age of approximately 38 years. Prior to enrollment, standard therapy consisting of radiotherapy alone, temozolomide alone, or radiochemotherapy with temozolomide had been administered to patients, with the combination being received by most patients. The week-35 safety follow-up took place at visit V12, and the week-47 end of study took place at visit V13. Peripheral blood samples were drawn at six visits, namely V03 (baseline), V05, V07, V10, V12 and V13. For exploratory analyses, 25 treated patients had longitudinal TCRB deep sequencing done wherever samples were available. Findings and caveats that apply to the study as a whole: Selection of PBMC samples for TCRB deep sequencing was based on availability. Immune responses induced by the vaccine were seen in 90% to 95% of patients across multiple MHC alleles. It was noted by the authors that analyses of patient blood samples could not be reproduced owing to sample limitations. Pseudoprogression appeared unrelated to alterations in the top peripheral T cell clonotypes detected by TCRB sequencing.

Of note for this clone: Its antigen remains undetermined. No much larger clone is present one base from it, and per-base qualities are unavailable.

Measured from the cysteine to the phenylalanine, the CDR3 is 17 residues long. Here the CDR3 DNA is all that survives: 51 bases in frame from base 1. CDR1 and CDR2 (SGHTS, YDEGEE) derive from the germline V gene. V is cut back by 4 bases and J by 1 base, with 11 bases in the junction unmatched. To prepare the library, the immunoSEQ multiplex PCR assay was applied. Following the manufacturer's protocol, the hsTCRB Kit was used to amplify rearranged TCR beta chain sequences. An Illumina MiSeq was used to sequence the TCRB libraries. The original methods were these. Demultiplexing, trimming and gene mapping were performed with the kit vendor's proprietary platform. TCRdb mirrors the immuneACCESS table, restricted to in-frame sequences. Some clones are absent from its copies; in checked studies, under half trace to an unresolved V gene, and the reason for the others is unknown. V, J and clone size are those of that table, while D and trimming were read from the DNA. The sample table contains some 50,000 clones; only one count was recorded for roughly two thirds of them. The ten biggest clones cover about 4.8% of the sample.

Taken with the paper, the label for time point translates to: week 47, end of study. Each vaccine dose, consisting of 300 ug of a 20-mer mutant IDH1 peptide in Montanide, was administered subcutaneously with topical imiquimod. Eight vaccinations were administered to patients in weeks 1, 3, 5, 7, 11, 15, 19 and 23, corresponding to visits V03 through V10. Newly diagnosed WHO grade 3 or 4 IDH1-mutant astrocytomas showing loss of nuclear ATRX were present in the donors. The samples were drawn from NOA16, a multicentre, single-arm, open-label phase I trial in Germany that tested a mutant IDH1 peptide vaccine in humans for the first time. Genomic DNA for TCRB sequencing was extracted from EDTA blood using the DNeasy Blood and Tissue Kit.

Sequencing was performed on peripheral blood mononuclear cells (PBMCs), taken from a glioma patient whose treatment included an IDH1 peptide vaccine. The V and J segments used are TRBV5-8 and TRBJ1-5, with 7 middle bases fitting TRBD1. This TCR was recovered from a man aged 40-49 years with glioma. Some clones in this sample may be carry-over from other donors' samples. In nucleotides, the sequence is TGTGCCAGCAGCCACCGGACAGGTCCTTTCAGCAATCAGCCCCAGCATTTT. Translated, this gives CASSHRTGPFSNQPQHF.